A single sample is the source of the 32 T cell receptor beta chains below, sequenced in a study of T cells in Graves' hyperthyroidism and ophthalmopathy. Amplification targeted TCR beta CDR3 regions from RNA transcripts. HTBI primers were the set used in a first-round RT-PCR of the TCR CDR3. One entry per CDR3 protein, called by TCRdb with MiXCR from the multiplex PCR reads. The repertoire holds roughly 400,000 distinct CDR3 sequences, with approximately 14% as singletons. Sequenced material: blood. These receptors were taken from a woman aged 18 to 35 with Graves' hyperthyroidism that later progressed to Graves' ophthalmopathy.

Of note for this clonotype: A much larger clone sits a single nucleotide away, making a read error possible. This chain links TRBV11-3 with TRBJ2-2, with D hard to call. The CDR3 is 14 residues long. Looked up from germline, CDR1 is SGHNT and CDR2 is YENEEA. The V end lost 5 bases, the J end lost 5 bases, and 12 bases lay between the germline ends. The DNA of the CDR3 is TGTGCCAGCAGCGTTTTGGTGCGAACCGGGGAGCTGTTTTTT. This gives the protein CASSVLVRTGELFF.

This clonotype was recorded many times. V usage is TRBV7-8 and J usage is TRBJ1-2; 9 positions match TRBD1. Trimming took 2 bases from V and 4 from J; bases not matched to a gene: 5. The germline gives CDR1 SGHVS, CDR2 FQNEAQ. The length of the CDR3 is 15 residues. DNA for the CDR3: TGTGCCAGCAGCTTAATGGGACAGGGCAGCTATGGCTACACCTTC. This sequence encodes CASSLMGQGSYGYTF.

This clonotype has only a few counts. J is TRBJ2-7 and V is TRBV5-1, with 7 bases identical to TRBD1. Germline V gives CDR1 SGHRS, CDR2 YFSETQ. The junction had 5 bases not matched to a gene; V was cut back by 0 bases and J by 5 bases. The CDR3 sequence is 14 residues long. The DNA for the CDR3 is TGCGCCAGCAGCTTGGGACAGGGAAATAACGAGCAGTACTTC. Translating it yields CASSLGQGNNEQYF.

Many counts were recorded for this clonotype. This sequence joins TRBV2 and TRBJ1-2, with D possibly matching TRBD1 (6 bases). Trimming cost V 7 bases and J 4 bases, with 10 bases left between them. The CDR3 has 12 amino acids. In germline, CDR1 is SNHLY, CDR2 FYNNEI. The CDR3 reads CASITGAYGYTF. The CDR3 DNA follows: TGTGCCAGCATCACGGGGGCCTATGGCTACACCTTC.

This clonotype was seen ten or more times. The chain carries TRBV24-1 and TRBJ2-2; TRBD1 agrees at 8 bases. With V trimmed by 4 bases and J by 2 bases, 5 bases remained unmatched. Germline CDR1 reads KGHDR; CDR2 reads SFDVKD. The CDR3 runs 16 residues. CDR3 nucleotides: TGTGCCACCAGTGACCCCGGACAGGGTAACACCGGGGAGCTGTTTTTT. As protein: CATSDPGQGNTGELFF.

This clonotype was counted many times. This chain connects TRBV11-3 to TRBJ1-5; the D gene is possibly TRBD1 (6 bases). This CDR3 spans 14 amino acids. The ends were cut back, 4 bases at V and 1 base at J, with 8 bases in the middle. Germline V gene sequence: CDR1 SGHNT, CDR2 YENEEA. In DNA form, the CDR3 reads TGTGCCAGCAGCTCGGGACACAGCAATCAGCCCCAGCATTTT. Translating gives CASSSGHSNQPQHF.

This clonotype was counted at least ten times. The rearrangement joins TRBV2 to TRBJ2-1; D is undetermined. Trimming removed 8 bases at V and 6 bases at J, with 8 bases between. The CDR3 contains 11 residues. Germline lookup yields CDR1 SNHLY and CDR2 FYNNEI. The CDR3, as DNA: TGTGCCAGCGATTTTGGCAATGAGCAGTTCTTC. The encoded protein is CASDFGNEQFF.

This clonotype was observed a few times. V usage is TRBV18 and J usage is TRBJ2-7; 8 bases match TRBD2. The CDR3 is 14 residues long. Trimming cost V 8 bases and J 6 bases; bases outside gene matches: 12. Germline CDR1 KGHSH, CDR2 LQKENI. In DNA form, the CDR3 reads TGTGCCAGCAGCCTGGGCGGGAGGACTGGCGAGCAGTACTTC. This translates into CASSLGGRTGEQYF.

A remark on this clonotype: Since a much larger clone is just one base distant, this may be a read error. The CDR3 is CASGQGDGEQYF. CDR3 in DNA: TGTGCCAGCGGACAGGGAGATGGCGAGCAGTACTTC. The V call is TRBV12-3 or TRBV12-4, the J call TRBJ2-7; 8 positions match TRBD1. V lost 8 bases, J lost 6 bases, and 6 bases stayed unmatched. This CDR3 spans 12 amino acids.

This clonotype was recorded at least ten times. The CDR3 here is CSASDRWPYEQYF. As DNA, the CDR3 is TGCAGTGCCTCGGACAGGTGGCCCTACGAGCAGTACTTC. The chain has TRBV20-1 and TRBJ2-7; 7 nucleotides align to TRBD1. Trimming removed 6 bases from V and 2 bases from J; junction bases left unmatched: 7. The CDR3 runs to 13 residues. Germline V lookup: CDR1 DFQATT, CDR2 SNEGSKA (reference sequence).

This clonotype was observed many times. The CDR3 nucleotides read TGTGCCAGCAGTTTAAGGGGTGGGACCTATGGCTACACCTTC. It encodes CASSLRGGTYGYTF. The J gene is TRBJ1-2, the V gene TRBV27; TRBD1 is a possible D gene (5 bases). The CDR3 spans 14 residues. Germline assignment: CDR1 MNHEY and CDR2 SMNVEV (reference sequence). Trimming removed 2 bases at V and 4 bases at J, with 11 bases between.

This sequence joins TRBV5-1 and TRBJ2-7; TRBD2 might be the D (5 bases). The CDR3 is made up of 13 amino acids. V was pared by 2 bases and J by 7 bases, with 13 bases between. In germline, CDR1 is SGHRS, CDR2 YFSETQ. The chain's CDR3 is CASSFGESWEQYF. CDR3 DNA: TGCGCCAGCAGCTTCGGGGAATCGTGGGAGCAGTACTTC.

As regards this clonotype: A much larger clone lies a single base off, so this may be a read error. The gene calls are TRBV14 and TRBJ2-7; no clear D. CDR1 and CDR2 from the germline V gene are SGHDN and FVKESK. The CDR3 runs to 14 residues. CDR3 nucleotides: TGTGCCAGCGGCCAAGCGCTGGGGACCTACGAGCAGTACTTC. Amino acids: CASGQALGTYEQYF.

This clonotype has just a few counts. This chain connects TRBV27 to TRBJ2-1; 12 nucleotides agree with TRBD2. Germline CDR1 is MNHEY and CDR2 is SMNVEV (reference sequence). J was trimmed by 14 bases and V by 3 bases; bases with no gene match: 2. The CDR3 contains 12 residues. CDR3 sequence (DNA): TGTGCCAGCAGTTTCTCTAGCGGGAGGGAGTTCTTC. Amino acid sequence: CASSFSSGREFF.

This sequence joins TRBV10-1 and TRBJ2-1, with D possibly TRBD2 on 6 matching bases. Germline values: CDR1 WNHNN, CDR2 SYGVQD (reference sequence). The CDR3 covers 15 residues. The ends were cut back, 0 bases at V and 6 bases at J, with 12 bases in the middle. The CDR3 is CASSESLGGANEQFF. Written as DNA, the CDR3 is TGCGCCAGCAGTGAGTCCCTCGGGGGAGCCAATGAGCAGTTCTTC.

This clonotype was detected only a few times. V usage is TRBV20-1 and J usage is TRBJ2-2, with 11 bases identical to TRBD2. The CDR3 has 17 residues. The V gene's germline CDR1 is DFQATT and CDR2 SNEGSKA (reference sequence). J was trimmed by 2 bases and V by 3 bases; bases with no gene match: 8. The chain's CDR3 is CSARGLTSGRNTGELFF. The CDR3 DNA follows: TGCAGTGCTAGGGGGCTCACTAGCGGGAGAAACACCGGGGAGCTGTTTTTT.

This clonotype has just a few counts. The chain uses TRBV24-1 and TRBJ2-3, with 13 nucleotides matching TRBD2. This CDR3 contains 19 residues. After removal of 4 bases from V and 1 base from J, the junction contained 10 bases not matched to a gene. Per the germline V gene, CDR1 is KGHDR and CDR2 is SFDVKD. The CDR3 DNA reads TGTGCCACCAGTGACACCCCCGGGACTAGCGGGACGGGCACAGATACGCAGTATTTT. It yields the protein CATSDTPGTSGTGTDTQYF.

Concerning this clonotype itself: A much larger clone lies one base from this, so it may be a read error. The chain recombines TRBV7-3 with TRBJ1-6; 8 bases are a match to TRBD1. Germline-derived CDR1 and CDR2 are SGHTA and FQGTGA. The CDR3 sequence is 16 residues long. CDR3 bases: TGTGCCAGCAGCTTACAGGGGGCAACGGGGAATTCACCCCTCCGCTTT. It yields the protein CASSLQGATGNSPLRF.

This clonotype was counted many times. The chain has TRBV12-3 or TRBV12-4 and TRBJ1-1; D ambiguous. The CDR3 length is 13 residues. Trimming removed 4 bases at V and 8 bases at J, with 14 bases between. Here the CDR3 reads CASSYAEGTEAFF. CDR3 DNA: TGTGCCAGCAGTTACGCGGAGGGCACAGAAGCTTTCTTT.

This clonotype has only a few counts. The rearrangement links TRBV18 to TRBJ1-2; TRBD1 agrees at 9 bases. V lost 1 base to trimming and J lost 1 base; unmatched junction nucleotides: 10. This CDR3 contains 18 residues. Per germline, CDR1 KGHSH and CDR2 LQKENI. The CDR3: CASSPLTGTGSLNYGYTF. The CDR3 nucleotides are TGTGCCAGCTCACCACTAACCGGGACAGGGAGCCTTAACTATGGCTACACCTTC.

This clonotype came up many times. The rearrangement joins TRBV11-2 to TRBJ2-1; the match to TRBD2 covers 8 bases. There are 15 residues in the CDR3. The junction had 9 bases not matched to a gene; V was cut back by 7 bases and J by 4 bases. The germline V gene has CDR1 SGHAT and CDR2 FQNNGV. The CDR3 DNA follows: TGTGCCAGCACCCCGGGGGGGGGTCCTTACAATGAGCAGTTCTTC. This gives the protein CASTPGGGPYNEQFF. Full variable domain (missing parts from reference TRBV11-2 and TRBJ2-1): EAGVAQSPRYKIIEKRQSVAFWCNPISGHATLYWYQQILGQGPKLLIQFQNNGVVDDSQLPKDRFSAERLKGVDSTLKIQPAKLEDSAVYLCASTPGGGPYNEQFFGPGTRLTVL.

The gene calls are TRBV20-1 and TRBJ1-4, with 7 positions matching TRBD1. The V segment lost 6 bases and the J segment 6 bases; nucleotides outside the gene matches: 10. Germline V CDR1 and CDR2: DFQATT, SNEGSKA (reference sequence). The CDR3 runs 14 residues. The CDR3 spells CSARPGTAHEKLFF. The CDR3 DNA is TGCAGTGCCCGTCCCGGGACAGCCCATGAAAAACTGTTTTTT.

This clonotype was seen a few times. The chain carries TRBV20-1 and TRBJ2-6; 10 nucleotides agree with TRBD1. The germline gives CDR1 DFQATT, CDR2 SNEGSKA (reference sequence). The CDR3 totals 17 residues. After removal of 5 bases from V and 2 bases from J, the junction contained 9 bases not matched to a gene. DNA for the CDR3: TGCAGTGCTCAACATCTGGGGACAGGGGCTGGGGCCAACGTCCTGACTTTC. Translation gives CSAQHLGTGAGANVLTF.

This clonotype was seen at least ten times. CDR3 sequence (DNA): TGCAGTGCTGGGACGGGGTTGGGGTCCCAGCATTTT. It yields the protein CSAGTGLGSQHF. This chain connects TRBV20-1 to TRBJ1-5; D perhaps matches TRBD1 (5 bases). CDR1 is DFQATT, CDR2 SNEGSKA, per germline (reference sequence). The CDR3 is made up of 12 amino acids. V was trimmed by 5 bases and J by 11 bases, leaving 16 bases between them.

The chain has TRBV5-1 and TRBJ1-2, with D possibly matching TRBD1 (5 bases). The V end lost 4 bases, the J end lost 3 bases, and 13 bases lay between the germline ends. Germline assignment: CDR1 SGHRS and CDR2 YFSETQ. The CDR3 has 14 residues. The CDR3 region is CASSVDPGDYGYTF. In DNA, the CDR3 is TGCGCCAGCAGCGTGGACCCGGGGGACTATGGCTACACCTTC.

The table lists this clonotype with a count of one. The chain employs TRBV19 and TRBJ1-1; D uncertain. V gave up 3 bases and J gave up 1 base, with 6 bases separating them. CDR3 length: 13 amino acids. Germline CDR1 LNHDA, CDR2 SQIVND (reference sequence). CDR3 sequence reads: CASSIQENTEAFF. The CDR3 DNA reads TGTGCCAGTAGTATTCAGGAGAACACTGAAGCTTTCTTT. The whole variable domain, filled in from reference TRBV19 and TRBJ1-1, reads DGGITQSPKYLFRKEGQNVTLSCEQNLNHDAMYWYRQDPGQGLRLIYYSQIVNDFQKGDIAEGYSVSREKKESFPLTVTSAQKNPTAFYLCASSIQENTEAFFGQGTRLTVV.

In this sample, this clonotype turned up many times. The chain couples TRBV28 to TRBJ2-2, with TRBD2 matching over 12 bases. The CDR3 is made up of 15 amino acids. Germline assignment: CDR1 MDHEN and CDR2 SYDVKM. J lost 4 bases, V lost 7 bases, and 4 bases had no gene match. The CDR3 nucleotides are TGTGCCAGCATACTAGCGGGAGGAGGCACCGGGGAGCTGTTTTTT. It is translated as CASILAGGGTGELFF.

This clonotype was detected only a few times. The V and J genes are TRBV30 and TRBJ1-1; maybe TRBD1 (5 bases). The CDR3 contains 12 residues. V dropped 3 bases and J dropped 10 bases, with 15 bases sitting between them. The germline V gene has CDR1 GTSNPN and CDR2 SVGIG (reference sequence). CDR3 in DNA: TGTGCCTGGAGGGGGACGGCCGATAGAGCTTTCTTT. It yields the protein CAWRGTADRAFF.

This clonotype was observed at least ten times. V usage is TRBV5-1 and J usage is TRBJ2-2; 7 nucleotides match TRBD2. J gave up 2 bases and V 4 bases, and 5 bases lay outside the gene matches. Germline values: CDR1 SGHRS, CDR2 YFSETQ. CDR3 size: 15 residues. CDR3 sequence: CASSLRLANTGELFF. In nucleotides, the CDR3 is TGCGCCAGCAGCCTCCGACTAGCCAACACCGGGGAGCTGTTTTTT.

This clonotype occurred a few times. V and J are TRBV6-1 and TRBJ1-5; D possibly corresponds to TRBD1 (5 bases). The V end was cut by 5 bases, the J end by 1 base, with 12 bases between. This CDR3 comprises 15 residues. From germline, CDR1 is MNHNS and CDR2 SASEGT. The CDR3 spells CASSPLGGSNQPQHF. The CDR3 nucleotides are TGTGCCAGCAGTCCCCTTGGGGGAAGCAATCAGCCCCAGCATTTT.

This clonotype was counted ten times or more. The chain links TRBV20-1 to TRBJ1-2, with TRBD1 matching 7 bases. Germline V gene lookup returns CDR1 DFQATT and CDR2 SNEGSKA (reference sequence). The CDR3 has 13 residues. Unmatched junction bases numbered 3, after V lost 2 bases and J lost 3 bases. The CDR3 DNA follows: TGCAGTGCTAGACGACAGGGTGACTATGGCTACACCTTC. Its protein is CSARRQGDYGYTF.

This clonotype was seen at least ten times. The gene calls are TRBV6-2 or TRBV6-3 and TRBJ1-1; D is undetermined. Germline V gene data show CDR1 as MNHEY and CDR2 as SVGEGT. V was clipped by 7 bases and J by 4 bases, with 7 bases between them. The CDR3 runs 11 residues. The chain's CDR3 is CASTLATEAFF. The CDR3 DNA sequence: TGTGCCAGCACCCTCGCCACTGAAGCTTTCTTT.